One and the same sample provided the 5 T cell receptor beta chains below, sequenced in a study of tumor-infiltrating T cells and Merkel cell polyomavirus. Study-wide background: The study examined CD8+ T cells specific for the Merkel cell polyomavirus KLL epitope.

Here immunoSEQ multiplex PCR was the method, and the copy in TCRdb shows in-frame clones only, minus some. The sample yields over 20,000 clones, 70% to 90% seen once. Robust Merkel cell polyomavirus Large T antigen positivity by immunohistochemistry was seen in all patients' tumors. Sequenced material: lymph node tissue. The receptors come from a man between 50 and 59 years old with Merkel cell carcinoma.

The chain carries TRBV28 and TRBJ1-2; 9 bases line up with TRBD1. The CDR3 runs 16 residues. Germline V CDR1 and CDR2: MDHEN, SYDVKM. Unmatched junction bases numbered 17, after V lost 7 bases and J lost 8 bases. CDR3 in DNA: TGTGCCAGCACAAGTGGGACAGGGACAACCAGGGGAGGCTACACCTTC. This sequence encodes CASTSGTGTTRGGYTF.

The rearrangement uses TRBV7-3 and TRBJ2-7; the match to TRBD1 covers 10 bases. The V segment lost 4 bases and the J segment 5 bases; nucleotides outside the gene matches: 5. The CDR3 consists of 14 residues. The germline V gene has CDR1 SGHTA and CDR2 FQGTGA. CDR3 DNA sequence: TGTGCCAGCAGCTCCGGGACAGGGGTCCACGAGCAGTACTTC. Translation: CASSSGTGVHEQYF.

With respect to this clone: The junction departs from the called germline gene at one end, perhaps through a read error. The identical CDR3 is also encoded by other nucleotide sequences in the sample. This chain's CDR3 is CASSAIWDTKSTDTQYF. CDR3 nucleotides: TGTGCCAGCAGCGCGATATGGGACACCAAAAGCACGGATACGCAGTATTTT. The chain is built from TRBV9 and TRBJ2-3, with a tentative D call TRBD1 (6 bases). The CDR3 is made up of 17 amino acids. Germline V gives CDR1 SGDLS, CDR2 YYNGEE.

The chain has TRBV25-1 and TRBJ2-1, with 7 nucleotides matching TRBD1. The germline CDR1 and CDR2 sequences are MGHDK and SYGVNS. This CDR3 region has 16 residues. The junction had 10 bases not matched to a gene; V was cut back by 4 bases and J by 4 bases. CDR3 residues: CASSGTGTGPYNEQFF. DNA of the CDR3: TGTGCCAGCAGTGGGACAGGAACAGGCCCGTACAATGAGCAGTTCTTC.

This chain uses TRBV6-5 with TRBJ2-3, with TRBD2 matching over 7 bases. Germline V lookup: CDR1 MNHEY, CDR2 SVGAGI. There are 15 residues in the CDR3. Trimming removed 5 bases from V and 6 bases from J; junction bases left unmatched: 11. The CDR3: CASSRDGAGEDTQYF. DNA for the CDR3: TGTGCCAGCAGTCGAGATGGCGCGGGAGAGGATACGCAGTATTTT.